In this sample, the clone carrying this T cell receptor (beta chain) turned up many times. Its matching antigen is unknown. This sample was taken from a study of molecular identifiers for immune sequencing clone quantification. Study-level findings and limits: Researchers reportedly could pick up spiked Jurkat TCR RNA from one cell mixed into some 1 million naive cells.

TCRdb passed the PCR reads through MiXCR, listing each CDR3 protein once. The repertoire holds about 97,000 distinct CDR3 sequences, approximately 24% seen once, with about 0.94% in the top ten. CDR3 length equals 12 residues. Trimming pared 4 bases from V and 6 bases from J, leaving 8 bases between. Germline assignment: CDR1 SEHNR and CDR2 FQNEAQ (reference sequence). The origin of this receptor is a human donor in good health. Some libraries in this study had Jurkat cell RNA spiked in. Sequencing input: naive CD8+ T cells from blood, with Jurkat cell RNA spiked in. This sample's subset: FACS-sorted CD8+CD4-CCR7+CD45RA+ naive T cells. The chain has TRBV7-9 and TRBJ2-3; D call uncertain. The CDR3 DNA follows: TGTGCCAGCAGCTCACAAGCTGATACGCAGTATTTT. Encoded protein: CASSSQADTQYF.